The source of this T cell receptor beta chain is a study of T cell responses to AZD1222 COVID-19 vaccine. Overall study findings and caveats: All repertoire sampling was performed exclusively after the peak T cell response. Among the donors, most were white British and more were female, and clonal diversity was possibly underestimated. CD4 TCRs linked to vaccination spanned spike, dominating at 160-218 and 743-854. Increases in Spike-specific TCR breadth and depth were seen after two AZD1222 doses.

The protocol was immunoSEQ multiplex PCR, while the TCRdb copy is restricted to in-frame clones and leaves out a portion. In the table there are some 150,000 clones, 70% to 90% of which are singletons. With respect to this clone: Antigen: not known.

V dropped 6 bases and J dropped 4 bases, with 12 bases sitting between them. Per germline, CDR1 SNHLY and CDR2 FYNNEI. The CDR3 covers 14 residues. The chain is built from TRBV2 and TRBJ2-2, with a possible D match to TRBD1 (6 bases). This clonotype was obtained from an adult who received the MenACWY meningococcal vaccine as a control. The sample was peripheral blood, taken 28 days after the second dose of the MenACWY control vaccine. As DNA, the CDR3 is TGTGCCAGCAGACCCGACAGGCTCACCGGGGAGCTGTTTTTT. It yields the protein CASRPDRLTGELFF.